This TCR beta chain was recorded in a study of blood T cell repertoires in COVID-19 (dated by TCRdb to the early 2020s). Notes on the research overall: The collaborator samples originated in the United States, Italy and Spain and spanned the acute and convalescent phases of COVID-19. The material from the prospective study consisted of cDNA or gDNA derived from T cells, B-cell-depleted T cells, or PBMCs. A freely available public database, intended as a resource for researchers studying the immune response to SARS-CoV-2, is where the repertoires were released. A de-identified subject ID, COVID-19 status, age in years and sex were almost always included in the sample metadata. Subjects who had been exposed to COVID-19, were actively infected with it, or had recovered from it provided the deeply sampled blood TCRbeta repertoires that made up the dataset. Samples came from the ongoing ImmuneRACE study (first 160 participants) plus 1,254 subjects from 6 global collaborators. Where available, HLA class I and class II types were taken from metadata supplied by the sample provider and were not determined by assay-based typing. Broader findings and caveats from the paper: How much clinical and demographic metadata was included differed by source and by participant, and the metadata was provided uncurated.

V and J are trimmed by 5 bases and 8 bases, and the gene matches miss 11 bases of the junction. CDR1 and CDR2 are drawn from the germline V gene: SGHVS, FNYEAQ. From the cysteine through the phenylalanine, the CDR3 covers 15 amino acids. CDR3 DNA only is kept here, 45 bases in frame from base 1. TCRbeta CDR3 regions were amplified from genomic DNA by means of the immunoSEQ Assay, a bias-controlled multiplex PCR. In the source study's methods: Within the assay, amplification of reference gene primers was used to estimate how many nucleated cells each sample contained. To quantify the absolute abundance of each unique TCRbeta CDR3 rearrangement, sequence reads were collapsed and filtered. Productive Simpson clonality was computed per sample as the square root of Simpson's diversity index over productive rearrangements. TCRdb carries this immuneACCESS record with in-frame sequences only. Its versions omit some clonotypes, under half of them owing to an unresolved V gene in the studies checked, with the rest unexplained. V and J calls and clone size are given by that table; D and trimming were obtained from the DNA. The sample includes 60,000 to 65,000 clones, with 74% observed a single time. The ten largest clones capture approximately 30% of the sample.

The table lists this clone with a few counts. No antigen is known for it. It has no much larger one-base neighbor in the sample; base qualities were not kept. Collaborating institutions collected whole blood in K2EDTA tubes following their own protocols. For TCRbeta analysis, collaborator samples were shipped as frozen whole blood, as isolated PBMCs, or as DNA extracted from either sample type. This sequence originates from a woman over 75 with acute or convalescent COVID-19. The sequence links TRBV7-6 to TRBJ1-4, with TRBD1 identical over 7 junction bases. Material for sequencing was peripheral blood. The DNA is as follows: TGTGCCAGCAGCAAAGAGGGGGCGCGAGAAGAAAAACTGTTTTTT. Its product reads: CASSKEGAREEKLFF.